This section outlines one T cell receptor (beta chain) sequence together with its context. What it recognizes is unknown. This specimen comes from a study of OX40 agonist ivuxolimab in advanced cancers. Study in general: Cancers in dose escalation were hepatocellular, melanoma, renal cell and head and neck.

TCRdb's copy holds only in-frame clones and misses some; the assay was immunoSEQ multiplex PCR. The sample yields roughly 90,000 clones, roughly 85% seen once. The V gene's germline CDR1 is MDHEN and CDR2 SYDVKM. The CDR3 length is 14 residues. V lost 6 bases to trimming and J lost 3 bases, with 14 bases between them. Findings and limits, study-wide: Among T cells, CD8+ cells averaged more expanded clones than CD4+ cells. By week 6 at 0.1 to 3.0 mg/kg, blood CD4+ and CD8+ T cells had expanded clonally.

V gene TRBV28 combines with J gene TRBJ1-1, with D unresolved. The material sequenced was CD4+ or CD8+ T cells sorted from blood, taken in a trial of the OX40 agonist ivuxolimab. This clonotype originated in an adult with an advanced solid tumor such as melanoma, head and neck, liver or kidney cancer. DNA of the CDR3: TGTGCCAGCAGCCTCGGACGGAGAGACACTGAAGCTTTCTTT. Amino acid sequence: CASSLGRRDTEAFF.